What follows are 21 T cell receptor beta chains derived from one specimen sequenced in a study of response to subunit inactivated influenza vaccine. TCRdb analysed the RT-PCR reads with MiXCR anew, one entry per CDR3 protein. The repertoire holds about 160,000 distinct CDR3 sequences, with approximately 10% as singletons. The specimen was non-naive T cells sorted from PBMCs, collected 40 to 50 days after vaccination. The receptors stem from a man aged 50-59 years who received an inactivated influenza vaccine.

The V call is TRBV11-2, the J call TRBJ2-7; D is perhaps TRBD2 (5 bases). V was clipped by 0 bases and J by 3 bases, with 9 bases between them. CDR3 length equals 14 residues. Germline V gives CDR1 SGHAT, CDR2 FQNNGV. The CDR3, as DNA: TGTGCCAGCAGCTTAGATTGGGCGGGCTACGAGCAGTACTTC. It is translated as CASSLDWAGYEQYF.

CDR3 DNA: TGCAGTGCTCCGACAGGGACGACATACGAGCAGTACTTC. Translating gives CSAPTGTTYEQYF. V usage is TRBV20-1 and J usage is TRBJ2-7; 7 bases match TRBD1. After removal of 5 bases from V and 4 bases from J, the junction contained 8 bases not matched to a gene. Germline CDR1 reads DFQATT; CDR2 reads SNEGSKA (reference sequence). This CDR3 is built from 13 residues.

This clonotype was seen a few times. V is TRBV12-3 or TRBV12-4 and J is TRBJ2-1, with D perhaps given as TRBD1 or TRBD2 (5 bases each). V was clipped by 6 bases and J by 4 bases, with 13 bases between them. The CDR3 runs 14 residues. The CDR3 protein is CASSLMGDYNEQFF. CDR3 sequence (DNA): TGTGCCAGCAGCCTCATGGGGGATTACAATGAGCAGTTCTTC.

The chain links TRBV20-1 to TRBJ1-1; TRBD1 might be the D (5 bases). Germline CDR1 and CDR2: DFQATT and SNEGSKA (reference sequence). V lost 6 bases, J lost 1 base, and 12 bases lay in between. The CDR3 loop spans 13 amino acids. The CDR3 nucleotides read TGCAGTGCACGACAGAGGGCGAACACTGAAGCTTTCTTT. Its translation: CSARQRANTEAFF.

This clonotype occurred many times. For the CDR3, the DNA is TGTGCCAGCAGTCGGAGACAGATGGGGACTGAAGCTTTCTTT. Protein product: CASSRRQMGTEAFF. The V and J genes are TRBV12-3 or TRBV12-4 and TRBJ1-1; D may be TRBD1 (5 bases). Trimming pared 5 bases from V and 5 bases from J, leaving 15 bases between. This CDR3 region has 14 residues.

The chain couples TRBV6-1 to TRBJ1-4, with unresolved D. The length of the CDR3 is 12 residues. Trimming stripped 1 base from V and 10 bases from J, with 7 bases between. Per the germline V gene, CDR1 is MNHNS and CDR2 is SASEGT. CDR3 DNA sequence: TGTGCCAGCAGTGAAGGCCTCGTAAAACTGTTTTTT. It specifies CASSEGLVKLFF.

The V and J genes are TRBV5-1 and TRBJ2-2, with 11 bases identical to TRBD2. This CDR3 contains 16 residues. Trimming took 4 bases from V and 4 from J; bases not matched to a gene: 6. Germline loops: CDR1 SGHRS, CDR2 YFSETQ. The CDR3 loop is CASSPQLAGGTGELFF. In nucleotides, the CDR3 is TGCGCCAGCAGCCCCCAGCTAGCGGGAGGCACCGGGGAGCTGTTTTTT.

At least ten counts were recorded for this clonotype. This chain links TRBV29-1 with TRBJ2-3; no reliable D call. The CDR3 contains 13 residues. Germline V CDR1 and CDR2: SQVTM, ANQGSEA. V was cut by 7 bases and J by 2 bases, with 13 bases left in between. The CDR3 nucleotides read TGCAGCGGCCGCCCCTCTCTCACAGATACGCAGTATTTT. Translating it yields CSGRPSLTDTQYF.

This clonotype was seen repeatedly, ten times or more. CDR3: CASRFRLAVNEQFF. The CDR3 DNA sequence: TGTGCCAGCAGATTTAGACTAGCGGTAAATGAGCAGTTCTTC. The chain uses TRBV2 and TRBJ2-1, with 9 bases identical to TRBD2. The CDR3 consists of 14 residues. The V gene's germline CDR1 is SNHLY and CDR2 FYNNEI. V lost 6 bases, J lost 7 bases, and 7 bases stayed unmatched. Full variable domain (remainder filled in from reference TRBV2 and TRBJ2-1): EPEVTQTPSHQVTQMGQEVILRCVPISNHLYFYWYRQILGQKVEFLVSFYNNEISEKSEIFDDQFSVERPDGSNFTLKIRSTKLEDSAMYFCASRFRLAVNEQFFGPGTRLTVL.

The chain uses TRBV10-3 and TRBJ2-5; no definite D call. The CDR3 loop spans 15 amino acids. The germline gives CDR1 ENHRY, CDR2 SYGVKD. The V end lost 4 bases, the J end lost 6 bases, and 18 bases lay between the germline ends. The CDR3 is CAISGKTNSIQTQYF. The CDR3 nucleotides are TGTGCCATCAGTGGAAAGACGAACTCGATACAGACCCAGTACTTC.

This clonotype has a handful of counts. The V call is TRBV20-1, the J call TRBJ1-3; D remains unclear. Per the germline V gene, CDR1 is DFQATT and CDR2 is SNEGSKA (reference sequence). The V and J ends lost 3 bases and 1 base respectively, with 13 bases between them. The CDR3 totals 15 residues. CDR3 region: CSAREDGKSGNTIYF. For the CDR3, the DNA is TGCAGTGCTAGGGAAGACGGAAAATCTGGAAACACCATATATTTT.

This clonotype was seen repeatedly, ten times or more. The rearrangement joins TRBV7-9 to TRBJ2-5, with a possible D match to TRBD1 (5 bases). Germline assignment: CDR1 SEHNR and CDR2 FQNEAQ (reference sequence). The CDR3 spans 14 residues. Trimming removed 2 bases at V and 5 bases at J, with 12 bases between. This CDR3 reads CASSLRGSWETQYF. The CDR3 nucleotides are TGTGCCAGCAGCTTAAGGGGCTCGTGGGAGACCCAGTACTTC.

There are a few counts of this clonotype. The chain couples TRBV19 to TRBJ1-5; no reliable D call. CDR3 length: 13 amino acids. With 1 base removed from V and 6 bases from J, the gap between germline ends came to 7 bases. Germline CDR1 LNHDA, CDR2 SQIVND (reference sequence). The CDR3 here is CASSIGDIQPQHF. CDR3 bases: TGTGCCAGTAGTATAGGAGACATTCAGCCCCAGCATTTT. The full variable domain, its missing parts supplied by reference TRBV19 and TRBJ1-5, is DGGITQSPKYLFRKEGQNVTLSCEQNLNHDAMYWYRQDPGQGLRLIYYSQIVNDFQKGDIAEGYSVSREKKESFPLTVTSAQKNPTAFYLCASSIGDIQPQHFGDGTRLSIL.

V and J are TRBV20-1 and TRBJ1-2; D ambiguous. The V and J ends lost 7 bases and 6 bases respectively, with 18 bases between them. This CDR3 contains 13 residues. Germline assignment: CDR1 DFQATT and CDR2 SNEGSKA (reference sequence). This CDR3 is CSGSRRRLDGYTF. DNA of the CDR3: TGCAGTGGTTCCCGGAGAAGACTCGATGGCTACACCTTC.

The rearrangement links TRBV12-2 to TRBJ1-2; TRBD1, the table's D call, lacks a check against the DNA. TRBV12-2 is a listed pseudogene. This CDR3 has 16 amino acids. CDR3 DNA: TGTGCAAGTCGCCCAAGGAGGGGGCAGGGGGCGCTTGGCTACACCTTC. The encoded protein is CASRPRRGQGALGYTF.

By its share, this clonotype is medium-sized. This rearrangement joins TRBV7-9 to TRBJ2-1; the D is unclear. This CDR3 contains 12 residues. Germline V gene lookup returns CDR1 SEHNR and CDR2 FQNEAQ (reference sequence). Trimming removed 5 bases from V and 6 bases from J, with 8 bases in between. The CDR3 sequence: CASSTATNEQFF. The CDR3 region has the DNA TGTGCCAGCAGCACGGCGACCAATGAGCAGTTCTTC.

This clonotype was detected many times. V usage is TRBV29-1 and J usage is TRBJ2-1; D could derive from TRBD1 or TRBD2 (5 bases each). The V end lost 6 bases, the J end lost 8 bases, and 17 bases lay between the germline ends. The CDR3 extends over 13 amino acids. Germline-derived CDR1 and CDR2 are SQVTM and ANQGSEA. CDR3 nucleotides: TGCAGCGTGAATCCGGGACGCCTTTATGAGCAGTTCTTC. Its protein product is CSVNPGRLYEQFF.

The V call is TRBV6-1, the J call TRBJ1-2; 8 nucleotides align to TRBD1. Losses at the gene ends were 5 bases for V and 7 bases for J; bases not matched to a gene: 12. Germline values: CDR1 MNHNS, CDR2 SASEGT. CDR3 length: 15 residues. The CDR3 is CASSPGWQGAGGYTF. The CDR3 nucleotides are TGTGCCAGCAGTCCCGGGTGGCAGGGGGCAGGTGGCTACACCTTC.

This clonotype has just a few counts. The gene calls are TRBV6-5 and TRBJ2-1; 9 bases line up with TRBD1. Germline CDR1 MNHEY, CDR2 SVGAGI. This CDR3 spans 15 amino acids. Unmatched junction bases numbered 7, after V lost 2 bases and J lost 8 bases. The CDR3 region is CASSYRDRVADEQFF. CDR3 bases: TGTGCCAGCAGTTACCGGGACAGGGTAGCGGATGAGCAGTTCTTC.

This clonotype has just a few counts. The chain links TRBV9 to TRBJ2-1, with 7 positions matching TRBD1. Germline values: CDR1 SGDLS, CDR2 YYNGEE. V was pared by 2 bases and J by 8 bases, with 10 bases of the junction left unmatched. This CDR3 comprises 15 residues. CDR3: CASSVTTGRYDEQFF. The CDR3 nucleotides read TGTGCCAGCAGCGTCACGACAGGGCGGTACGATGAGCAGTTCTTC.

This clonotype appeared many times. The chain combines TRBV4-3 with TRBJ1-2, with D possibly matching TRBD1 (6 bases). The V end was cut by 4 bases, the J end by 7 bases, with 19 bases between. Germline values: CDR1 LGHNA, CDR2 YSLEER. The CDR3 covers 15 residues. The chain's CDR3 is CASSPTHTGLTGYTF. CDR3 nucleotide sequence: TGCGCCAGCAGCCCAACACATACAGGGCTGACTGGCTACACCTTC.